Each of the 5 T cell receptor beta chains below was sequenced from the same sample in a study of shared clonotypes between healthy human individuals. Produced via immunoSEQ multiplex PCR; TCRdb's table is partial and in-frame only. The repertoire consists of millions of clones, with roughly nine tenths occurring once and the leading ten covering around 0.14%. Material for sequencing was naive CD4+ T cells sorted from blood. Subset defined: CD45RA+ positively selected. Receptor source: a man aged 18-30 years in good health.

This rearrangement joins TRBV5-1 to TRBJ2-1, with 8 bases lining up with TRBD1. With V trimmed by 6 bases and J by 5 bases, 7 bases remained unmatched. Germline-derived CDR1 and CDR2 are SGHRS and YFSETQ. This CDR3 region has 14 residues. Written as DNA, the CDR3 is TGCGCCAGCAACCTGGACAGGGTTGACAATGAGCAGTTCTTC. As protein: CASNLDRVDNEQFF.

This clone has a handful of counts. The V call is TRBV9, the J call TRBJ2-3, with 9 bases matching TRBD1. The CDR3 runs 15 residues. The germline gives CDR1 SGDLS, CDR2 YYNGEE. The V gene end was trimmed by 1 base and the J gene end by 3 bases; junction bases not matched to a gene: 3. CDR3 nucleotide sequence: TGTGCCAGCAGCGTAATGGGACAGGGAACAGATACGCAGTATTTT. Amino acid sequence: CASSVMGQGTDTQYF.

The chain employs TRBV7-2 and TRBJ1-2; D call uncertain. CDR1 and CDR2 from the germline V gene are SGHTA and FQGNSA. The CDR3 is made up of 15 amino acids. Trimming shortened V by 1 base and J by 4 bases, and 13 bases separated the two germline ends. In DNA, the CDR3 is TGTGCCAGCAGCTTAGGGACGGATCCAGTCTATGGCTACACCTTC. The encoded protein is CASSLGTDPVYGYTF.

The chain carries TRBV6-6 and TRBJ2-7, with 9 bases identical to TRBD1. CDR3 size: 13 residues. The J segment lost 1 base and the V segment lost 8 bases, leaving 3 bases of the junction unmatched. CDR1 MNHNY and CDR2 SVGAGI come from the germline V gene (reference sequence). CDR3: CASEDRGSYEQYF. CDR3 DNA: TGTGCCAGCGAGGACAGGGGATCCTACGAGCAGTACTTC.

This rearrangement joins TRBV27 to TRBJ2-7, with a possible D match to TRBD1 (5 bases). Germline V gene data show CDR1 as MNHEY and CDR2 as SMNVEV (reference sequence). V was pared by 1 base and J by 3 bases, with 13 bases between. The CDR3 has 15 amino acids. In DNA form, the CDR3 reads TGTGCCAGCAGTTTATTCGGCAGGGCCCTCTACGAGCAGTACTTC. Amino acids: CASSLFGRALYEQYF.